This T cell receptor (beta chain) is from a study of cytomegalovirus exposure and HLA in healthy donors. Across the study: The study placed about 81% of its approximately 360 genotyped donors in the Caucasian-associated ancestry cluster.

With 60 Vbeta and 13 Jbeta primers, the PCR was carried out. Generated by immunoSEQ multiplex PCR, the TCRdb table keeps only in-frame clones and is missing some. The sample contains roughly 130,000 clones, roughly 74% of which appear only once. General study results and limits: Productive status was seen about 90% or about 30% of the time for most TCR beta V segments in an earlier analysis. Donors were assumed by presence/absence analyses to have roughly uniform sequencing depth. Several of the most significant clusters appeared, in a later analysis, to be linked to common viral pathogens.

Germline loops: CDR1 MDHEN, CDR2 SYDVKM. Trimming took 6 bases from V and 7 from J; bases not matched to a gene: 3. The CDR3 has 13 residues. Comment on this clone: Its matching antigen is unknown.

The receptor comes from a man in his forties in good health and CMV-seropositive. Sequenced sample: PBMCs. The chain joins TRBV28 to TRBJ1-6; 7 nucleotides align to TRBD1. The CDR3 nucleotides read TGTGCCAGCAGACGGGACAGCAATTCACCCCTCCACTTT. This codes for CASRRDSNSPLHF. Using reference TRBV28 and TRBJ1-6 for the parts outside the CDR3, the full variable domain is DVKVTQSSRYLVKRTGEKVFLECVQDMDHENMFWYRQDPGLGLRLIYFSYDVKMKEKGDIPEGYSVSREKKERFSLILESASTNQTSMYLCASRRDSNSPLHFGNGTRLTVT.